This TCR beta chain was identified during a study of blood T cells in healthy people across ages. Study results and limitations: Possibly confounding the expanded clonotype changes was the fact that donor CMV status was unknown.

It was roughly 10 milliliters of peripheral blood that were drawn from each donor. Per germline, CDR1 MNHEY and CDR2 SVGAGI. This CDR3 is 14 amino acids long. To note about this clonotype: Its antigen is currently unknown. A read error may produce the germline difference seen at one junction end.

Through a sample-barcoded 5' primer and a J-beta primer mix, a second PCR was run for roughly 6 to 12 cycles. Each cDNA was tagged by a template-switch adaptor containing 12 random nucleotides. TCRdb re-called the 5' RACE reads with MiXCR, one entry per CDR3 protein. The sample holds some 1.5 million distinct CDR3 sequences, about 30% seen once. The TCR originated in a woman in her 30s in good health. Sequencing was carried out using blood. The chain employs TRBV6-5 and TRBJ2-5; no firm D call. The CDR3 region has the DNA TGTGCCAGCAGTTGGGGATCTGGAGAAGAGATCCAGTACTTC. Its protein is CASSWGSGEEIQYF.